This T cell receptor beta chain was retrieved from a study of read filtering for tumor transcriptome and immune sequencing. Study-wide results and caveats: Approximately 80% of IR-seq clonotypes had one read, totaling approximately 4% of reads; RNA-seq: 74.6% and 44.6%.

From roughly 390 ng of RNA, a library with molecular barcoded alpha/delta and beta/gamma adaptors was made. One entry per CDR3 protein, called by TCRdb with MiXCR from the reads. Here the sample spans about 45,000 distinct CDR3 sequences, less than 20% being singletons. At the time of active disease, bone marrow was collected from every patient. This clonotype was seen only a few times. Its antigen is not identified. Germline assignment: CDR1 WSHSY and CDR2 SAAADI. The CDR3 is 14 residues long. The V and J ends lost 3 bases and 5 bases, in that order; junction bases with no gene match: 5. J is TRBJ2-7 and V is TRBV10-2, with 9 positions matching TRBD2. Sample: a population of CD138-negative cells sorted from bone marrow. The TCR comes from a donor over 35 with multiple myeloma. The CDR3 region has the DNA TGCGCCAGCAGTGACCCTAGCGGGACCCACGAGCAGTACTTC. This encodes CASSDPSGTHEQYF.